The present TCR beta chain was sequenced within a study of T cells in Graves' hyperthyroidism and ophthalmopathy. In the case of this clonotype: What it recognizes is unknown.

In germline, CDR1 is GTSNPN, CDR2 SVGIG (reference sequence). The CDR3 is 16 residues long. Trimming took off 2 bases at V and 5 bases at J, with 21 bases between the two ends. Study-wide results and limits: Ophthalmopathy stood apart from stable hyperthyroidism in a 13 V-J model.

The investigators amplified TCR beta CDR3 regions from RNA transcripts. The TCR CDR3 first-round RT-PCR relied on the HTBI primer set. One entry per CDR3 protein, called by TCRdb with MiXCR from the multiplex PCR reads. The sample lists approximately 600,000 distinct CDR3 sequences, about 15% occurring once. Hyperthyroidism was newly diagnosed in patients aged 18 to 65 (duration under 2 months). At first hyperthyroidism diagnosis, before any ophthalmopathy symptoms, the blood sample was collected. The specimen was blood. The clonotype was recovered from a woman aged 25 to 39 with Graves' hyperthyroidism that later progressed to Graves' ophthalmopathy. V and J are TRBV30 and TRBJ1-2, with D uncertain. This CDR3 is CAWSWAYGTSPYGYTF. In nucleotides, the CDR3 is TGTGCCTGGAGTTGGGCGTACGGCACCTCCCCTTATGGCTACACCTTC.